A single sample gave rise to the 3 T cell receptor beta chains below, sequenced in a study of blood T cell repertoires in COVID-19. Sequenced by immunoSEQ multiplex PCR; TCRdb stores in-frame clones only, minus some. The top ten hold 3.6% of the sample, which has some 290,000 clones, roughly 86% seen once. Sequencing was performed on peripheral blood. Receptor source: a man in his late teens or twenties with active or convalescent COVID-19.

The V and J genes are TRBV24-1 and TRBJ2-1; TRBD1 might be the D (6 bases). The CDR3 has 13 amino acids. Per the germline V gene, CDR1 is KGHDR and CDR2 is SFDVKD. The V end was cut by 4 bases, the J end by 8 bases, with 11 bases between. The CDR3, as DNA: TGTGCCACCAGTGAGAACAGGGCGGATGAGCAGTTCTTC. It encodes CATSENRADEQFF.

The genes are TRBV27 and TRBJ2-1, with 7 bases that match TRBD2. Germline V gene data show CDR1 as MNHEY and CDR2 as SMNVEV (reference sequence). This CDR3 has 15 amino acids. Trimming removed 6 bases from V and 5 bases from J; junction bases left unmatched: 10. CDR3: CASRLTSALNNEQFF. CDR3 nucleotides: TGTGCCAGCAGGCTTACTAGCGCGCTAAACAATGAGCAGTTCTTC.

The rearrangement joins TRBV12-5 to TRBJ2-1, with 7 bases matching TRBD2. Germline V gene lookup returns CDR1 LGHNT and CDR2 FRNRAP. The trim removed 0 bases at V and 8 bases at J, leaving 10 bases unmatched. The CDR3 runs to 16 residues. The CDR3 spells CASGLVISGDFDEQFF. DNA for the CDR3: TGTGCTAGTGGTTTGGTCATCAGCGGGGACTTCGATGAGCAGTTCTTC. The variable domain in full, completed from reference TRBV12-5 and TRBJ2-1, reads DARVTQTPRHKVTEMGQEVTMRCQPILGHNTVFWYRQTMMQGLELLAYFRNRAPLDDSGMPKDRFSAEMPDATLATLKIQPSEPRDSAVYFCASGLVISGDFDEQFFGPGTRLTVL.